These 12 T cell receptor beta chains came from one sample sequenced in a study of radiation and T cells in renal cell carcinoma. The repertoire was sequenced with immunoSEQ multiplex PCR; TCRdb's copy has only in-frame clones and lacks some. Of about 130,000 clones in the sample, 81% were seen once. Stated time point: blood 2 weeks post-SBRT. Documented treatment: 15 Gy SBRT to primary tumor, nephrectomy 4 weeks later. The specimen comprised blood, sampled from a patient whose treatment included radiotherapy and nephrectomy. These receptors all come from a woman aged 60-70 years with renal cell carcinoma.

The J gene is TRBJ1-6, the V gene TRBV9, with 11 bases that match TRBD1. The CDR3 is 20 amino acids. Germline CDR1 and CDR2: SGDLS and YYNGEE. J gave up 8 bases and V 3 bases, and 19 bases lay outside the gene matches. The DNA for the CDR3 is TGTGCCAGCAGCGCACCCTTGAGAGGGACAGGGGGTTTTATGTATTCACCCCTCCACTTT. Residues: CASSAPLRGTGGFMYSPLHF.

In this sample, this clone turned up once. The chain links TRBV10-1 to TRBJ2-1, with 9 bases aligning to TRBD2. With 6 bases clipped from V and 8 bases from J, the junction kept 5 bases outside the gene matches. Germline CDR1 is WNHNN and CDR2 is SYGVQD (reference sequence). The CDR3 is 13 amino acids. The CDR3: CASSSGGFDEQFF. The CDR3 region has the DNA TGCGCCAGCAGCAGCGGGGGGTTCGATGAGCAGTTCTTC.

The J gene is TRBJ1-2, the V gene TRBV5-4; D uncertain. The CDR3 has 14 residues. Trimming shortened V by 1 base and J by 7 bases, and 14 bases separated the two germline ends. The germline gives CDR1 SGHNT, CDR2 YYREEE (reference sequence). The CDR3 DNA is TGTGCCAGCAGCTTGTTTCCGGGGTCGGGTGGCTACACCTTC. This codes for CASSLFPGSGGYTF.

This clone was recorded only once. The chain links TRBV19 to TRBJ2-7, with a tentative D call TRBD2 (5 bases). The CDR3 has 15 residues. CDR1 is LNHDA, CDR2 SQIVND, per germline (reference sequence). The V gene lost 1 base and the J gene lost 4 bases, with 14 bases spanning the gap. The CDR3, as DNA: TGTGCCAGTAGTATAGCCGAGGGAAGTTTATACGAGCAGTACTTC. This translates into CASSIAEGSLYEQYF.

This rearrangement joins TRBV11-2 to TRBJ2-2, with D uncertain. This CDR3 spans 17 amino acids. With 2 bases removed from V and 4 bases from J, the gap between germline ends came to 17 bases. CDR1 is SGHAT and CDR2 is FQNNGV in the germline V gene. For the CDR3, the DNA is TGTGCCAGCAGCTTACTCAACCAGCCCCAGTCCACCGGGGAGCTGTTTTTT. Translated, it gives CASSLLNQPQSTGELFF. The entire variable domain, with the rest obtained from reference TRBV11-2 and TRBJ2-2, is as follows: EAGVAQSPRYKIIEKRQSVAFWCNPISGHATLYWYQQILGQGPKLLIQFQNNGVVDDSQLPKDRFSAERLKGVDSTLKIQPAKLEDSAVYLCASSLLNQPQSTGELFFGEGSRLTVL.

The chain combines TRBV28 with TRBJ2-2; D not resolved. This CDR3 spans 13 amino acids. Germline V gene data show CDR1 as MDHEN and CDR2 as SYDVKM. V was pared by 5 bases and J by 8 bases, with 12 bases between. CDR3 sequence: CASSPTGLGELFF. The DNA of the CDR3 is TGTGCCAGCAGTCCGACTGGTCTGGGGGAGCTGTTTTTT.

The chain has TRBV9 and TRBJ2-7; possibly TRBD1 for D (6 bases). Trimming shortened V by 4 bases and J by 4 bases, and 18 bases separated the two germline ends. Germline V CDR1 and CDR2: SGDLS, YYNGEE. This CDR3 has 15 residues. In DNA, the CDR3 is TGTGCCAGCAGCCCATCGTCGCAGGGGTCGTACGAGCAGTACTTC. Its protein is CASSPSSQGSYEQYF.

The rearrangement joins TRBV19 to TRBJ1-1; D gene uncertain. V shed 5 bases and J shed 7 bases, with 17 bases lying between them. Per the germline V gene, CDR1 is LNHDA and CDR2 is SQIVND (reference sequence). This CDR3 region has 14 residues. The CDR3 sequence is CASSAPDLGGEAFF. For the CDR3, the DNA is TGTGCCAGTAGTGCTCCGGACCTGGGAGGTGAAGCTTTCTTT.

The chain couples TRBV25-1 to TRBJ1-1; tentatively, D is TRBD1 (5 bases). Germline V gene data show CDR1 as MGHDK and CDR2 as SYGVNS. Trimming shortened V by 4 bases and J by 4 bases, and 10 bases separated the two germline ends. This CDR3 is built from 13 residues. CDR3: CASSGGRVTEAFF. The CDR3 DNA follows: TGTGCCAGCAGTGGAGGCAGGGTCACTGAAGCTTTCTTT.

V and J are TRBV19 and TRBJ1-5; D not resolved. CDR1 and CDR2 (germline): LNHDA, SQIVND (reference sequence). The V gene lost 3 bases and the J gene lost 2 bases, with 8 bases spanning the gap. This CDR3 is built from 14 residues. Here the CDR3 reads CASSMGFRNQPQHF. For the CDR3, the DNA is TGTGCCAGTAGTATGGGGTTTCGCAATCAGCCCCAGCATTTT.

CDR3 DNA: TGTGCCAGCAGCCTACAGGGGAGCACAGATACGCAGTATTTT. Translating it yields CASSLQGSTDTQYF. The V gene is TRBV4-2, the J gene TRBJ2-3, with 7 bases that match TRBD1. The CDR3 is made up of 14 amino acids. V lost 4 bases to trimming and J lost 0 bases; unmatched junction nucleotides: 1. Germline CDR1 reads LGHNA; CDR2 reads YNFKEQ.

The rearrangement joins TRBV4-3 to TRBJ2-1; possible D gene TRBD1, 5 bases. Germline V gives CDR1 LGHNA, CDR2 YSLEER. V was cut by 0 bases and J by 2 bases, with 8 bases left in between. This CDR3 has 15 amino acids. CDR3 coding DNA: TGCGCCAGCAGCCAAGATAGACAGACCTACAATGAGCAGTTCTTC. Translated: CASSQDRQTYNEQFF.